One and the same sample provided the 28 T cell receptor beta chains below, sequenced in a study of blood T cell repertoires in COVID-19. Profiled with immunoSEQ multiplex PCR; TCRdb holds only in-frame clones, not every one. The sample has 650,000 to 800,000 clones, about 87% seen once. What was sequenced was peripheral blood. All receptors derive from a young woman with acute or convalescent COVID-19.

The gene calls are TRBV12-5 and TRBJ2-2, with 7 bases matching TRBD1. CDR1 LGHNT and CDR2 FRNRAP come from the germline V gene. This CDR3 is 16 amino acids long. V shed 5 bases and J 2 bases; nucleotides not matched to a gene: 8. CDR3 coding DNA: TGTGCTAGTGGTATTACCACAGGGGCAAACACCGGGGAGCTGTTTTTT. Translation: CASGITTGANTGELFF.

The chain employs TRBV12-5 and TRBJ2-7; 7 bases line up with TRBD1. Germline V CDR1 and CDR2: LGHNT, FRNRAP. The CDR3 loop spans 14 amino acids. The junction had 11 bases not matched to a gene; V was cut back by 6 bases and J by 6 bases. CDR3 coding DNA: TGTGCTAGTGGGTCGCCCTCCGGGACAGTCGAGCAGTACTTC. This sequence encodes CASGSPSGTVEQYF. Filled out from reference TRBV12-5 and TRBJ2-7, the complete variable domain reads DARVTQTPRHKVTEMGQEVTMRCQPILGHNTVFWYRQTMMQGLELLAYFRNRAPLDDSGMPKDRFSAEMPDATLATLKIQPSEPRDSAVYFCASGSPSGTVEQYFGPGTRLTVT.

The genes are TRBV5-6 and TRBJ1-3; no reliable D call. V lost 1 base and J lost 0, with 8 bases in between. The CDR3 spans 15 residues. Germline assignment: CDR1 SGHDT and CDR2 YYEEEE. The CDR3: CASSLFPNSGNTIYF. The CDR3 DNA follows: TGTGCCAGCAGCTTGTTCCCAAACTCTGGAAACACCATATATTTT.

The chain employs TRBV9 and TRBJ2-2, with 9 positions matching TRBD2. After removal of 7 bases from V and 7 bases from J, the junction contained 11 bases not matched to a gene. Per germline, CDR1 SGDLS and CDR2 YYNGEE. The CDR3 loop spans 15 amino acids. The chain's CDR3 is CASSLSGGIDGELFF. CDR3 coding DNA: TGTGCCAGCTCTCTAAGCGGGGGGATCGACGGGGAGCTGTTTTTT. Full variable domain (outside the CDR3, taken from reference TRBV9 and TRBJ2-2): DSGVTQTPKHLITATGQRVTLRCSPRSGDLSVYWYQQSLDQGLQFLIQYYNGEERAKGNILERFSAQQFPDLHSELNLSSLELGDSALYFCASSLSGGIDGELFFGEGSRLTVL.

V gene TRBV25-1 combines with J gene TRBJ1-5, with 8 bases matching TRBD1. CDR1 MGHDK and CDR2 SYGVNS come from the germline V gene. The CDR3 has 14 amino acids. V shed 8 bases and J 4 bases; nucleotides not matched to a gene: 7. CDR3 residues: CASSGRGLNQPQHF. CDR3 coding DNA: TGTGCCAGCTCAGGCAGGGGGCTAAATCAGCCCCAGCATTTT.

The rearrangement uses TRBV24-1 and TRBJ1-2; tentative D call: TRBD1 (5 bases). In germline, CDR1 is KGHDR, CDR2 SFDVKD. V was shortened by 5 bases and J by 8 bases, with 8 bases between the two germline ends. This CDR3 is 11 amino acids long. As DNA, the CDR3 is TGTGCCACCAGTGGTCAGGGCGGCTACACCTTC. Its protein product is CATSGQGGYTF.

The V call is TRBV5-6, the J call TRBJ1-5; D unclear. This CDR3 is 14 amino acids long. Trimming removed 1 base from V and 5 bases from J, with 10 bases in between. Germline CDR1 is SGHDT and CDR2 is YYEEEE. CDR3 nucleotides: TGTGCCAGCAGCTTGTTTGGGAGGGATCAGCCCCAGCATTTT. As protein: CASSLFGRDQPQHF.

The genes are TRBV30 and TRBJ1-2; TRBD1 matches at 9 bases. After removal of 1 base from V and 7 bases from J, the junction contained 10 bases not matched to a gene. Germline V lookup: CDR1 GTSNPN, CDR2 SVGIG (reference sequence). There are 15 residues in the CDR3. The CDR3 DNA is TGTGCCTGGAGTGACGGACAGGGGCTCCAACTTGGCTACACCTTC. Its protein product is CAWSDGQGLQLGYTF.

This clone was observed a single time. The chain links TRBV7-3 to TRBJ1-1, with D unresolved. Germline CDR1 SGHTA, CDR2 FQGTGA. Trimming took off 4 bases at V and 3 bases at J, with 12 bases between the two ends. The CDR3 contains 14 residues. The CDR3 nucleotides are TGTGCCAGCAGCTCCCCGGGAAGGGACACTGAAGCTTTCTTT. It codes for CASSSPGRDTEAFF.

This clone showed up just once. This rearrangement joins TRBV7-2 to TRBJ1-2, with 10 bases identical to TRBD1. The V segment lost 3 bases and the J segment 7 bases; nucleotides outside the gene matches: 14. Germline CDR1 reads SGHTA; CDR2 reads FQGNSA. The CDR3 totals 17 residues. This CDR3 reads CASSFDSRDRGLGGYTF. As DNA, the CDR3 is TGTGCCAGCAGCTTCGATTCCCGGGACAGGGGTTTGGGTGGCTACACCTTC.

The count of this clone is one. The chain recombines TRBV4-3 with TRBJ2-3; 10 positions match TRBD2. The CDR3 is 15 amino acids. Germline V gene sequence: CDR1 LGHNA, CDR2 YSLEER. With V trimmed by 4 bases and J by 4 bases, 5 bases remained unmatched. This chain's CDR3 is CASSLSGGGADTQYF. For the CDR3, the DNA is TGCGCCAGCAGCCTGAGCGGGGGGGGCGCAGATACGCAGTATTTT.

CDR3 residues: CASSPIFKGGSTDTQYF. CDR3 bases: TGCGCCAGCAGCCCCATTTTTAAAGGGGGCAGCACAGATACGCAGTATTTT. The J gene is TRBJ2-3, the V gene TRBV4-1; 7 bases map to TRBD1. V shed 4 bases, J shed 0 bases, and the junction held 10 bases outside the gene matches. The CDR3 has 17 amino acids. CDR1 and CDR2 from the germline V gene are MGHRA and YSYEKL.

V usage is TRBV28 and J usage is TRBJ1-2; D might be TRBD1 (5 bases). The CDR3 is 15 amino acids. Germline assignment: CDR1 MDHEN and CDR2 SYDVKM. The germline V and J ends were trimmed by 0 bases and 2 bases, with 10 bases remaining between them. The CDR3 DNA reads TGTGCCAGCAGTTTATGGAGGGGAGGAAACTATGGCTACACCTTC. Translated: CASSLWRGGNYGYTF.

The chain uses TRBV6-5 and TRBJ2-3; 9 bases fit TRBD1. From germline, CDR1 is MNHEY and CDR2 SVGAGI. This CDR3 has 14 amino acids. V lost 6 bases and J lost 6; bases outside the gene matches: 7. CDR3 loop: CASSGTGPPDTQYF. Written as DNA, the CDR3 is TGTGCCAGCAGCGGGACAGGGCCCCCGGATACGCAGTATTTT.

The chain joins TRBV7-9 to TRBJ2-7; 7 nucleotides agree with TRBD1. CDR1 and CDR2 from the germline V gene are SEHNR and FQNEAQ (reference sequence). CDR3 length: 15 residues. The J segment lost 3 bases and the V segment lost 6 bases, leaving 11 bases of the junction unmatched. For the CDR3, the DNA is TGTGCCAGCAGAGGAGGACAGGTCGAGGGCTACGAGCAGTACTTC. Amino acids: CASRGGQVEGYEQYF.

This clone has a single count. This sequence joins TRBV7-6 and TRBJ2-3; TRBD2 matches 10 bases. Germline CDR1 reads SGHVS; CDR2 reads FNYEAQ. This CDR3 is built from 15 residues. Trimming at V came to 5 bases and at J to 1 base, leaving 3 bases not matched to a gene. The CDR3 sequence is CASSRGTSGTDTQYF. In DNA form, the CDR3 reads TGTGCCAGCAGCCGAGGGACTAGCGGCACAGATACGCAGTATTTT.

This chain joins TRBV7-2 and TRBJ1-6; 7 bases map to TRBD1. Germline V gene lookup returns CDR1 SGHTA and CDR2 FQGNSA. There are 15 residues in the CDR3. V shed 5 bases and J 9 bases; nucleotides not matched to a gene: 10. This CDR3 reads CASSRLWDSSSPLHF. DNA of the CDR3: TGTGCCAGCAGCCGTCTGTGGGACAGTAGTTCACCCCTCCACTTT.

The J gene is TRBJ2-7, the V gene TRBV29-1, with D possibly matching TRBD2 (5 bases). Per the germline V gene, CDR1 is SQVTM and CDR2 is ANQGSEA. The CDR3 runs 14 residues. Trimming removed 6 bases at V and 2 bases at J, with 17 bases between. The CDR3 DNA reads as TGCAGCGTCGGAAGGACCTTGGAGGCCTACGAGCAGTACTTC. Its protein product is CSVGRTLEAYEQYF.

To note about this clone: The sample holds other DNA sequences that translate to the same CDR3. The chain carries TRBV30 and TRBJ2-7, with D possibly matching TRBD1 (6 bases). The CDR3 sequence is 13 residues long. Per the germline V gene, CDR1 is GTSNPN and CDR2 is SVGIG (reference sequence). Trimming took off 3 bases at V and 6 bases at J, with 15 bases between the two ends. CDR3: CAWSTSGESEQYF. As DNA, the CDR3 is TGTGCCTGGAGCACATCAGGGGAAAGCGAGCAGTACTTC.

The rearrangement joins TRBV4-1 to TRBJ1-6; D remains unclear. CDR1 MGHRA and CDR2 YSYEKL come from the germline V gene. This CDR3 region has 18 residues. Trimming took 5 bases from V and 0 from J, leaving 17 bases between them. The CDR3 DNA sequence: TGCGCCAGCAGCTACCGTACTCAGGCAAGCTCCTATAATTCACCCCTCCACTTT. It yields the protein CASSYRTQASSYNSPLHF.

The chain is built from TRBV18 and TRBJ2-7; D may be TRBD2 (5 bases). Trimming removed 3 bases from V and 1 base from J, with 13 bases in between. Germline V gene sequence: CDR1 KGHSH, CDR2 LQKENI. This CDR3 spans 15 amino acids. Written as DNA, the CDR3 is TGTGCCAGCTCACCTAGCTCGCCGGGGTCCTACGAGCAGTACTTC. As protein: CASSPSSPGSYEQYF.

Here the CDR3 DNA reads TGTGCCAGCAGCTTGGACAGCTACACAGATACGCAGTATTTT. This gives the protein CASSLDSYTDTQYF. This sequence joins TRBV7-3 and TRBJ2-3; TRBD1 is a possible D gene (6 bases). Trimming stripped 3 bases from V and 2 bases from J, with 9 bases between. Germline CDR1 is SGHTA and CDR2 is FQGTGA. The CDR3 extends over 14 amino acids.

This chain connects TRBV30 to TRBJ2-2, with D perhaps matching TRBD2 (6 bases). This CDR3 has 15 amino acids. The germline gives CDR1 GTSNPN, CDR2 SVGIG (reference sequence). V was shortened by 7 bases and J by 1 base, with 16 bases between the two germline ends. The DNA of the CDR3 is TGTGCCTCACTGAGCCGGCGGGGGAACACCGGGGAGCTGTTTTTT. Amino acids: CASLSRRGNTGELFF.

V usage is TRBV18 and J usage is TRBJ1-2; 9 positions match TRBD1. V lost 0 bases, J lost 2 bases, and 1 base stayed unmatched. This CDR3 spans 15 amino acids. The germline gives CDR1 KGHSH, CDR2 LQKENI. The CDR3 is CASSPPGTGNYGYTF. Written as DNA, the CDR3 is TGTGCCAGCTCACCACCCGGGACAGGGAACTATGGCTACACCTTC.

This clone was recorded once. The chain combines TRBV10-3 with TRBJ2-1, with D perhaps TRBD2 (7 bases). The CDR3 covers 17 residues. Germline CDR1 is ENHRY and CDR2 is SYGVKD. Trimming stripped 0 bases from V and 0 bases from J, with 12 bases between. CDR3 region: CAISESGGGSSYNEQFF. CDR3 nucleotides: TGTGCCATCAGTGAGTCGGGCGGGGGCAGCTCCTACAATGAGCAGTTCTTC.

V and J are TRBV4-1 and TRBJ1-3; no firm D call. V lost 2 bases to trimming and J lost 2 bases, with 10 bases between them. Germline V lookup: CDR1 MGHRA, CDR2 YSYEKL. The CDR3 has 15 amino acids. The CDR3 nucleotides read TGCGCCAGCAGCCAATCTTACTCTACTGGAAACACCATATATTTT. Its protein is CASSQSYSTGNTIYF.

This clone was picked up a small number of times. This sample includes further DNA sequences coding for the same CDR3. The chain is built from TRBV5-1 and TRBJ1-2; 8 bases agree with TRBD1. The J segment lost 5 bases and the V segment lost 0 bases, leaving 0 bases of the junction unmatched. Germline V CDR1 and CDR2: SGHRS, YFSETQ. CDR3 length equals 13 residues. The DNA for the CDR3 is TGCGCCAGCAGCTTGGGGACAGGGTATGGCTACACCTTC. Encoded protein: CASSLGTGYGYTF.

V gene TRBV2 combines with J gene TRBJ1-2; no firm D call. The germline CDR1 and CDR2 sequences are SNHLY and FYNNEI. CDR3 length: 13 amino acids. V lost 5 bases, J lost 6 bases, and 13 bases lay in between. CDR3 nucleotide sequence: TGTGCCAGCAGTCGAGACAAAGAAGATGGCTACACCTTC. It translates to CASSRDKEDGYTF.